This TCR beta chain was obtained from a study of cytomegalovirus exposure and HLA in healthy donors. Study information: The approximately 710 first-cohort repertoires and the roughly 120 validation repertoires shared the same platform, a later analysis reported.

This CDR3 is built from 15 residues. Looked up from germline, CDR1 is LGHNA and CDR2 is YSLEER. V dropped 0 bases and J dropped 15; count of bases not matched to a gene: 10. Sequencing was performed with immunoSEQ multiplex PCR; in TCRdb, only in-frame clones are kept and a portion is missing. The table shows some 170,000 clones, with roughly 86% occurring only once. The chain recombines TRBV4-3 with TRBJ2-1; 11 nucleotides agree with TRBD2. The sample taken for sequencing was PBMCs. The sequence derives from a man younger than 35 in good health and CMV-seropositive. The CDR3 region is CASSQDLTSGSVWFF. As DNA, the CDR3 is TGCGCCAGCAGCCAAGATCTTACTAGCGGGAGTGTATGGTTCTTC.